A single sample is the source of the 23 T cell receptor beta chains below, sequenced in a study of blood T cell repertoires in COVID-19. TCRdb's copy holds only in-frame clones and misses some; the assay was immunoSEQ multiplex PCR. The sample shows around 310,000 clones, around 92% of them seen only once. The sequenced sample consisted of PBMCs or T cells enriched from blood (not recorded which). The receptors were gathered from a woman in her 30s who had recovered from COVID-19.

The chain links TRBV7-2 to TRBJ2-3; D is ambiguous. V lost 2 bases and J lost 6, with 6 bases in between. CDR1 is SGHTA and CDR2 is FQGNSA in the germline V gene. The CDR3 extends over 12 amino acids. CDR3: CASSLLVDTQYF. CDR3 nucleotide sequence: TGTGCCAGCAGCTTACTCGTGGATACGCAGTATTTT.

CDR3 DNA: TGTGCCAGCAGCCCCTATCGGGGGTCAGGGGAGACCCAGTACTTC. Residues: CASSPYRGSGETQYF. V gene TRBV14 combines with J gene TRBJ2-5; the D gene is possibly TRBD2 (6 bases). Germline lookup yields CDR1 SGHDN and CDR2 FVKESK. V was trimmed by 4 bases and J by 5 bases, leaving 17 bases between them. CDR3 length: 15 residues.

Only one count was recorded for this clone. Other DNA variants within this sample encode the same CDR3. The gene calls are TRBV18 and TRBJ1-4; D remains ambiguous. Deletions cut 2 bases from V and 0 bases from J, with 7 bases between. There are 15 residues in the CDR3. The germline V gene encodes CDR1 KGHSH and CDR2 LQKENI. The CDR3 region has the DNA TGTGCCAGCTCACCAAACCGAGCAACTAATGAAAAACTGTTTTTT. This translates into CASSPNRATNEKLFF.

The chain has TRBV5-4 and TRBJ1-5, with D possibly being TRBD1 (6 bases). CDR1 SGHNT and CDR2 YYREEE come from the germline V gene (reference sequence). Trimming stripped 1 base from V and 6 bases from J, with 8 bases between. There are 13 residues in the CDR3. CDR3 sequence (DNA): TGTGCCAGCAGCTTGCAGGGGTCTCAGCCCCAGCATTTT. Its translation: CASSLQGSQPQHF.

The CDR3 nucleotides read TGTGCCACCAGCAGAGAGGGACAGGGGGCGATTGGCTACACCTTC. Its protein product is CATSREGQGAIGYTF. V and J are TRBV15 and TRBJ1-2; 12 bases fit TRBD1. Germline CDR1 LNHNV, CDR2 YYDKDF (reference sequence). This CDR3 comprises 15 residues. The V and J ends lost 0 bases and 7 bases, in that order; junction bases with no gene match: 3. The entire variable domain, with the rest obtained from reference TRBV15 and TRBJ1-2, is as follows: DAMVIQNPRYQVTQFGKPVTLSCSQTLNHNVMYWYQQKSSQAPKLLFHYYDKDFNNEADTPDNFQSRRPNTSFCFLDIRSPGLGDTAMYLCATSREGQGAIGYTFGSGTRLTVV.

The CDR3 spells CASSLRGHGELFF. CDR3 nucleotides: TGTGCCAGCAGCTTACGAGGGCACGGGGAGCTGTTTTTT. J is TRBJ2-2 and V is TRBV7-9; tentative D call: TRBD2 (5 bases). Trimming stripped 2 bases from V and 7 bases from J, with 8 bases between. CDR3 length equals 13 residues. The germline V gene has CDR1 SEHNR and CDR2 FQNEAQ (reference sequence). Complete variable domain (other parts from reference TRBV7-9 and TRBJ2-2): DTGVSQNPRHKITKRGQNVTFRCDPISEHNRLYWYRQTLGQGPEFLTYFQNEAQLEKSRLLSDRFSAERPKGSFSTLEIQRTEQGDSAMYLCASSLRGHGELFFGEGSRLTVL.

The chain links TRBV11-2 to TRBJ1-3, with D perhaps matching TRBD1 (6 bases). Germline V gene sequence: CDR1 SGHAT, CDR2 FQNNGV. Between the trimmed V and J ends, which lost 6 bases and 0 bases, there was a span of 12 bases. The CDR3 loop spans 15 amino acids. CDR3 in amino acids: CASSSDSGSGNTIYF. In DNA form, the CDR3 reads TGTGCCAGCAGTTCGGACAGCGGCTCTGGAAACACCATATATTTT.

This chain links TRBV3-1 (or the pseudogene TRBV3-2) with TRBJ2-2, with 11 bases identical to TRBD2. V shed 0 bases and J 6 bases; nucleotides not matched to a gene: 15. The CDR3 covers 20 residues. Germline-derived CDR1 and CDR2 are LGHDT and YNNKEL (reference sequence). This CDR3 reads CASSQDSGFTSGSWAGELFF. The CDR3 region has the DNA TGTGCCAGCAGCCAAGATTCTGGTTTCACTAGCGGGAGTTGGGCCGGGGAGCTGTTTTTT.

The chain couples TRBV19 to TRBJ1-6; no firm D call. The germline V gene encodes CDR1 LNHDA and CDR2 SQIVND (reference sequence). V dropped 5 bases and J dropped 9 bases, with 14 bases sitting between them. The CDR3 length is 14 residues. In DNA, the CDR3 is TGTGCCAGTAGTGGGAGGGAACGTGGTTCACCCCTCCACTTT. This sequence encodes CASSGRERGSPLHF.

The rearrangement joins TRBV28 to TRBJ2-1, with 12 bases matching TRBD2. CDR1 is MDHEN and CDR2 is SYDVKM in the germline V gene. V gave up 0 bases and J gave up 5 bases; unmatched junction bases: 8. This CDR3 is built from 18 residues. CDR3 in DNA: TGTGCCAGCAGTTTATGGGAGGGGTGGACTAGCGGGAACAATGAGCAGTTCTTC. This codes for CASSLWEGWTSGNNEQFF.

The V gene is TRBV9, the J gene TRBJ1-3, with D possibly being TRBD1 (5 bases). Trimming cost V 4 bases and J 0 bases, with 17 bases left between them. The CDR3 runs 17 residues. Germline values: CDR1 SGDLS, CDR2 YYNGEE. The CDR3: CASSPPGVSHSGNTIYF. The CDR3 region has the DNA TGTGCCAGCAGCCCACCGGGGGTCTCTCACTCTGGAAACACCATATATTTT.

The chain couples TRBV5-1 to TRBJ1-1; TRBD1 is a possible D gene (5 bases). The V and J ends lost 2 bases and 0 bases respectively, with 8 bases between them. The germline V gene has CDR1 SGHRS and CDR2 YFSETQ. CDR3 size: 14 residues. The DNA of the CDR3 is TGCGCCAGCAGCTTTTGGGGGGTGAACACTGAAGCTTTCTTT. This encodes CASSFWGVNTEAFF.

The chain has TRBV29-1 and TRBJ1-1; the match to TRBD1 covers 8 bases. Germline values: CDR1 SQVTM, CDR2 ANQGSEA. J was trimmed by 7 bases and V by 4 bases; bases with no gene match: 5. This CDR3 has 12 residues. The CDR3 nucleotides read TGCAGCGTTGTTCAGGGGGCGATTGAAGCTTTCTTT. The encoded protein is CSVVQGAIEAFF.

This chain connects TRBV2 to TRBJ1-3, with D possibly matching TRBD1 (6 bases). This CDR3 region has 13 residues. V shed 6 bases and J shed 1 base, with 7 bases lying between them. The V gene's germline CDR1 is SNHLY and CDR2 FYNNEI. CDR3 residues: CASRDSSGNTIYF. As DNA, the CDR3 is TGTGCCAGCAGGGACAGTTCTGGAAACACCATATATTTT.

A single count supports this clone. This rearrangement joins TRBV11-2 to TRBJ2-5; TRBD2 agrees at 11 bases. Germline lookup yields CDR1 SGHAT and CDR2 FQNNGV. Germline trimming cut 5 bases from V and 2 bases from J; bases unmatched to any gene: 4. The CDR3 length is 15 residues. Here the CDR3 DNA reads TGTGCCAGCAGCCACGGGACTAGCGGACAAGAGACCCAGTACTTC. Its translation is CASSHGTSGQETQYF.

The V gene is TRBV7-8, the J gene TRBJ2-4; D is unresolved. The V end lost 1 base, the J end lost 1 base, and 20 bases lay between the germline ends. The CDR3 is 19 amino acids. Germline V gene data show CDR1 as SGHVS and CDR2 as FQNEAQ. The CDR3 nucleotides are TGTGCCAGCAGCTTAGACGGTAGTTTCCAGACCGGGGCCAAAAACATTCAGTACTTC. Encoded protein: CASSLDGSFQTGAKNIQYF.

The V call is TRBV27, the J call TRBJ2-7; 9 positions match TRBD2. Germline values: CDR1 MNHEY, CDR2 SMNVEV (reference sequence). This CDR3 has 16 residues. Losses at the gene ends were 5 bases for V and 0 bases for J; bases not matched to a gene: 8. CDR3 region: CASSKRLAVSSYEQYF. CDR3 DNA: TGTGCCAGCAGTAAAAGACTAGCGGTAAGCTCCTACGAGCAGTACTTC.

This clone was recorded a few times. The chain joins TRBV5-1 to TRBJ2-4, with 12 bases that match TRBD2. Germline V CDR1 and CDR2: SGHRS, YFSETQ. With 4 bases clipped from V and 6 bases from J, the junction kept 2 bases outside the gene matches. This CDR3 has 14 residues. CDR3 sequence: CASSPLAGGNIQYF. Written as DNA, the CDR3 is TGCGCCAGCAGCCCACTAGCGGGAGGAAACATTCAGTACTTC.

The rearrangement joins TRBV5-5 to TRBJ2-7, with D maybe TRBD1 (5 bases). The ends were cut back, 5 bases at V and 1 base at J, with 13 bases in the middle. The germline CDR1 and CDR2 sequences are SGHKS and YYEKEE (reference sequence). The CDR3 contains 14 residues. The CDR3 DNA reads as TGTGCCAGCAGTCACTTCACAGGTTCCTACGAGCAGTACTTC. This encodes CASSHFTGSYEQYF.

V gene TRBV27 combines with J gene TRBJ2-7; TRBD2 agrees at 8 bases. Germline V gene data show CDR1 as MNHEY and CDR2 as SMNVEV (reference sequence). J lost 3 bases, V lost 3 bases, and 7 bases had no gene match. The CDR3 runs 15 residues. The CDR3 sequence: CASSLISGKVYEQYF. CDR3 DNA sequence: TGTGCCAGCAGTTTGATTAGCGGGAAAGTCTACGAGCAGTACTTC.

With regard to this clone: This CDR3 is also generated by other DNA sequences in the sample. The chain has TRBV7-9 and TRBJ1-1, with 8 bases identical to TRBD1. J was trimmed by 4 bases and V by 6 bases; bases with no gene match: 4. Germline V gives CDR1 SEHNR, CDR2 FQNEAQ (reference sequence). The CDR3 covers 13 residues. This chain's CDR3 is CASSLTGGTEAFF. The CDR3 nucleotides read TGTGCCAGCAGTTTAACAGGGGGCACTGAAGCTTTCTTT. The full variable domain, rest sourced from reference TRBV7-9 and TRBJ1-1, is DTGVSQNPRHKITKRGQNVTFRCDPISEHNRLYWYRQTLGQGPEFLTYFQNEAQLEKSRLLSDRFSAERPKGSFSTLEIQRTEQGDSAMYLCASSLTGGTEAFFGQGTRLTVV.

This clone has more than one count but fewer than ten. The chain employs TRBV9 and TRBJ2-7, with D possibly matching TRBD1 (6 bases). CDR3 length: 16 residues. V dropped 2 bases and J dropped 1 base, with 16 bases sitting between them. Germline CDR1 SGDLS, CDR2 YYNGEE. Here the CDR3 DNA reads TGTGCCAGCAGCGTGGGTCCCAGGGGCAAGTCCTACGAGCAGTACTTC. Encoded protein: CASSVGPRGKSYEQYF.

This clone came up once. This rearrangement joins TRBV5-1 to TRBJ2-7; TRBD2 matches 10 bases. After removal of 0 bases from V and 5 bases from J, the junction contained 11 bases not matched to a gene. The CDR3 is 17 residues long. CDR1 is SGHRS and CDR2 is YFSETQ in the germline V gene. The CDR3 sequence is CASSLEPSGSFIHEQYF. CDR3 coding DNA: TGCGCCAGCAGCTTGGAGCCTAGCGGGAGTTTTATCCACGAGCAGTACTTC.